What follows describes a single T cell receptor beta chain. The data belong to a study of blood T cell repertoires in COVID-19. Study at large: Researchers got acute and convalescent COVID-19 samples from the United States, Italy and Spain. The analysed material was cDNA or gDNA that came from T cells, B-cell-depleted T cells, or PBMCs.

Germline loops: CDR1 SNHLY, CDR2 FYNNEI. V lost 8 bases and J 3 bases, leaving 10 bases between the germline ends. The CDR3 is 12 amino acids. Authors' methods: Amplified reference gene primers provided the basis for estimating nucleated cell counts. Repertoires were generated with immunoSEQ multiplex PCR, while TCRdb's copy carries only in-frame clones and drops some. The V and J calls and the clone size are those of that table, but D and trimming were determined from the DNA. The sample contains about 240,000 clones, roughly 87% of which appear only once. Material: peripheral blood. The source is a man aged 60-69 years who had recovered from COVID-19. This sequence joins TRBV2 and TRBJ1-2, with D perhaps TRBD1 (6 bases). The CDR3 protein is CASQGYDYGYTF. In DNA form, the CDR3 reads TGTGCCAGCCAGGGGTACGACTATGGCTACACCTTC.